These T cell receptor beta chains were read from a single sample in a study of shared clonotypes between healthy human individuals. The data were produced by immunoSEQ multiplex PCR, yet TCRdb's version contains in-frame clones alone and is incomplete. The sample lists about 670,000 clones, 55% to 75% occurring once. The source material was memory CD4+ T cells sorted from blood. The receptors were sampled from a woman between 25 and 40 years old in good health. The CDR3 runs from the conserved cysteine through the conserved F or W. The order of the fields is CDR3 length, D gene, J gene, V gene, CDR3 DNA, CDR3 protein. The D gene is left open where the match is weak.

16 | NA | TRBJ1-4 | TRBV7-3 | TGTGCCAGCAGCCCACTTACAGGGATCGGTAATGAAAAACTGTTTTTT | CASSPLTGIGNEKLFF
14 | NA | TRBJ1-1 | TRBV19 | TGTGCCAGTAGTATAACCCGTATAGCATCTGAAGCTTTCTTT | CASSITRIASEAFF
14 | TRBD1 | TRBJ1-1 | TRBV5-1 | TGCGCCAGCAGCTTGCAGGGGGCTAACACTGAAGCTTTCTTT | CASSLQGANTEAFF
13 | NA | TRBJ1-4 | TRBV2 | TGTGCCAGCAGGGAGAGGCAGGACGAAAAACTGTTTTTT | CASRERQDEKLFF
14 | TRBD1 | TRBJ1-5 | TRBV28 | TGTGCCAGCAGCGTCCAGGGGGCTAAACAGCCCCAGCATTTT | CASSVQGAKQPQHF
16 | TRBD1 | TRBJ2-7 | TRBV7-8 | TGTGCCAGCAGCTCCTTTGGGGACAGGGCCTCCTACGAGCAGTACTTC | CASSSFGDRASYEQYF
16 | NA | TRBJ2-6 | TRBV13 | TGTGCCAGCAGCCTACCCCGGGCTACTGGGGCCAACGTCCTGACTTTC | CASSLPRATGANVLTF
15 | NA | TRBJ1-1 | TRBV5-1 | TGCGCCAGCAGCTTGGAGGTTACGGGACTCACTGAAGCTTTCTTT | CASSLEVTGLTEAFF
11 | NA | TRBJ2-1 | TRBV19 | TGTGCCAGTAGTATTGTTCATGAGCAGTTCTTC | CASSIVHEQFF
15 | TRBD1 | TRBJ2-7 | TRBV18 | TGTGCCAGCTCACCCGAGACAGGGGGTGGCTACGAGCAGTACTTC | CASSPETGGGYEQYF
12 | NA | TRBJ2-2 | TRBV15 | TGTGCCACCAGGCCCCGGGACGGGGAGCTGTTTTTT | CATRPRDGELFF
17 | NA | TRBJ2-2 | TRBV18 | TGTGCCAGCTCACCGTCGTCTGCCCTAGCGATGACCGGGGAGCTGTTTTTT | CASSPSSALAMTGELFF
15 | NA | TRBJ1-1 | TRBV2 | TGTGCCAGCACTCCGGACCCCTTCGAGAACACTGAAGCTTTCTTT | CASTPDPFENTEAFF
14 | NA | TRBJ2-3 | TRBV9 | TGTGCCAGCAGCCCCCTTGGGCTCACAGATACGCAGTATTTT | CASSPLGLTDTQYF